Listed below are T cell receptor beta chains from one sample, sequenced in a study of blood T cell repertoires in COVID-19. Profiled with immunoSEQ multiplex PCR; TCRdb holds only in-frame clones, not every one. The table lists roughly 430,000 clones, 70% to 90% of them singletons, with approximately 1.3% in the top ten. What was sequenced was PBMCs or T cells enriched from blood (not recorded which). The receptor set was obtained from a young woman who had been exposed to COVID-19. Both conserved end residues are part of each CDR3. The D gene is left open where the match is weak. Expanded clones get a size class; other rows say once, few or many, or leave the size out.

v_gene	j_gene	d_gene	abundance	CDR3nt	CDR3aa
TRBV6-5	TRBJ2-7	.	once	TGTGCCAGCAGTTACGCCTTTACAGGTTCCTACGAGCAGTACTTC	CASSYAFTGSYEQYF
TRBV13	TRBJ1-2	.	once	TGTGCCAGCAGCTCCACCCAGGGCTACACCTTC	CASSSTQGYTF
TRBV19	TRBJ1-3	.	.	TGTGCCAGTAGTAACCGGGAAAGCTCTGGAAACACCATATATTTT	CASSNRESSGNTIYF
TRBV14	TRBJ2-4	.	.	TGTGCCAGCAGCCCCTCTTTTGGGGAGAATGGCATTCAGTACTTC	CASSPSFGENGIQYF
TRBV3-1/TRBV3-2	TRBJ2-7	TRBD2	.	TGTGCCAGCAGCCCGCACCAACTAGCGGGGGGGTATTACGAGCAGTACTTC	CASSPHQLAGGYYEQYF
TRBV19	TRBJ2-7	TRBD1	.	TGTGCCAGTAGTGAGACAGGGACCCACGAGCAGTACTTC	CASSETGTHEQYF
TRBV5-8	TRBJ1-1	.	once	TGTGCCAGCAGCTTGCAGGGTGGGACTGAAGCTTTCTTT	CASSLQGGTEAFF
TRBV19	TRBJ2-7	.	.	TGTGCCAGTAGTAGGGGATACAGGGACTACGAGCAGTACTTC	CASSRGYRDYEQYF
TRBV2	TRBJ1-5	TRBD1	.	TGTGCCAGCAGTCCGGGACAGGCCAATCAGCCCCAGCATTTT	CASSPGQANQPQHF
TRBV28	TRBJ1-6	TRBD1	.	TGTGCCAGCAGTTCCGGACAGGGAGTGAATTCACCCCTCCACTTT	CASSSGQGVNSPLHF
TRBV2	TRBJ1-5	.	few	TGTGCCAGCAGTGAGGAGGGAACTATCAATCAGCCCCAGCATTTT	CASSEEGTINQPQHF
TRBV7-9	TRBJ1-6	.	.	TGTGCCAGCAGTCCTGGACTGGGGTCAAGGGATTCACCCCTCCACTTT	CASSPGLGSRDSPLHF
TRBV4-1	TRBJ1-1	.	once	TGCGCCAGCAGCCAAGAGGCGGCAGGGATTGGTGAAGCTTTCTTT	CASSQEAAGIGEAFF
TRBV21-1	TRBJ1-5	.	.	TGTGCCAGCAGCAAATCGGAGACAGGGAATCATACTCGCCATTTT	CASSKSETGNHTRHF
TRBV27	TRBJ1-1	TRBD1	.	TGTGCCAGCAGTTTGGCAGGGGGCGGTTTTACTGAAGCTTTCTTT	CASSLAGGGFTEAFF
TRBV24-1	TRBJ1-3	.	.	TGTGCCACCAGTGATTTACCCCGGGTCTCTGGAAACACCATATATTTT	CATSDLPRVSGNTIYF